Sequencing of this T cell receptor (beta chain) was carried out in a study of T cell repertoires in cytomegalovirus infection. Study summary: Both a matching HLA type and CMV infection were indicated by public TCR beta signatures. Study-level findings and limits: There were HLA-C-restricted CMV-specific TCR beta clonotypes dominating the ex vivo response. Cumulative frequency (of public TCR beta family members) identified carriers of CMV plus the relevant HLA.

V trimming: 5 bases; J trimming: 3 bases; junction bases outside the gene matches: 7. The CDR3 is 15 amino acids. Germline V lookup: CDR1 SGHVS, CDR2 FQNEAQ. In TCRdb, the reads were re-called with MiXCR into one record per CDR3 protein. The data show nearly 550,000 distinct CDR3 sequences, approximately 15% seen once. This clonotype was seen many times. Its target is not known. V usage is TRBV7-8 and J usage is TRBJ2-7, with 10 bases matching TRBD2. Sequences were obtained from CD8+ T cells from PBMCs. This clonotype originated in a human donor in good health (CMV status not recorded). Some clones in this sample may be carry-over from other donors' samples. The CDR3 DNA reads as TGTGCCAGCAGCACGTACCAGCGGGGGGGCTACGAGCAGTACTTC. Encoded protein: CASSTYQRGGYEQYF.